This T cell receptor (beta chain) was found in a study of cytotoxic CD8 clonotypes in ibrutinib-treated CLL. Assay: immunoSEQ multiplex PCR; the TCRdb copy retains only in-frame clones and omits some. This sample has roughly 330,000 clones; roughly 67% occur once, and the top ten carry roughly 6%. V gave up 2 bases and J gave up 5 bases, with 13 bases separating them. Per germline, CDR1 SGDLS and CDR2 YYNGEE. The CDR3 has 14 amino acids. As to this clone: The antigen remains unidentified.

General study points: Clonotypes that were public were uncommon, and they contracted or stayed stable on treatment. Different sampling times were used for sustained-remission and progressing patients.

The receptor was derived from a human donor with chronic lymphocytic leukemia. Here the sequenced sample was PBMCs, taken after 36 months of ibrutinib treatment. V and J are TRBV9 and TRBJ1-1; a weak D match, TRBD1 (5 bases). CDR3 nucleotide sequence: TGTGCCAGCAGCGTCCCCCCGGGGGGGACTGAAGCTTTCTTT. It yields the protein CASSVPPGGTEAFF.